The present T cell receptor (beta chain) was sequenced within a study of response to subunit inactivated influenza vaccine. Each CDR3 protein is one row after TCRdb ran MiXCR on the RT-PCR reads. The table lists some 190,000 distinct CDR3 sequences, about an eighth of them singletons, with about a quarter in the top ten. The receptor's source is a man aged 50-59 years who received an inactivated influenza vaccine. Sample: CD8+ T cells sorted from PBMCs, taken about 5 days after vaccination.

CDR3 sequence: CASSYSLAGVRNNEQFF. For the CDR3, the DNA is TGTGCCAGCAGTTACTCCCTCGCGGGCGTCCGGAACAATGAGCAGTTCTTC. The gene calls are TRBV6-2 or TRBV6-3 and TRBJ2-1, with D perhaps TRBD2 (5 bases). In germline, CDR1 is MNHEY, CDR2 SVGEGT. Trimming removed 0 bases at V and 5 bases at J, with 17 bases between. CDR3 length: 17 residues.